Below, 15 T cell receptor beta chains from the same sample are listed, as sequenced in a study of blood T cell repertoires in COVID-19. The repertoire was sequenced with immunoSEQ multiplex PCR; TCRdb's copy has only in-frame clones and lacks some. Among fewer than 250,000 clones listed, 84% were seen once. The sequenced material came from peripheral blood. Every receptor here comes from a woman aged 45 to 65 with active or convalescent COVID-19.

The chain has TRBV6-5 and TRBJ1-5; D possibly corresponds to TRBD1 (5 bases). Germline V gene lookup returns CDR1 MNHEY and CDR2 SVGAGI. V shed 5 bases and J shed 6 bases, with 11 bases lying between them. This CDR3 region has 13 residues. The CDR3 DNA reads as TGTGCCAGCAGTCTCAAGGGGCCTCAGCCCCAGCATTTT. It is translated as CASSLKGPQPQHF.

Turning to this clone: At one of its ends the junction is not consistent with the germline gene, which may arise from a read error. The rearrangement joins TRBV11-2 to TRBJ1-2, with no clear D. There are 9 residues in the CDR3. Germline lookup yields CDR1 SGHAT and CDR2 FQNNGV. The CDR3 DNA sequence: TGTGCCAGCAGCTTAGATCGTATCTTC. It translates to CASSLDRIF.

This clone has a handful of counts. The rearrangement joins TRBV5-1 to TRBJ2-2, with a weak D call TRBD1 (5 bases). This CDR3 spans 15 amino acids. Germline V gene data show CDR1 as SGHRS and CDR2 as YFSETQ. V was pared by 1 base and J by 4 bases, with 11 bases between. DNA for the CDR3: TGCGCCAGCAGCTTGATGAGTACAGGCACCGGGGAGCTGTTTTTT. Translating gives CASSLMSTGTGELFF.

The rearrangement joins TRBV25-1 to TRBJ1-2; possibly TRBD1 for D (6 bases). V was trimmed by 8 bases and J by 8 bases, leaving 18 bases between them. The CDR3 has 13 amino acids. Germline loops: CDR1 MGHDK, CDR2 SYGVNS. The CDR3 nucleotides read TGTGCCAGCGCCCGCGCAGGGGACGGGGGCTACACCTTC. It codes for CASARAGDGGYTF.

The chain couples TRBV6-6 to TRBJ2-2; no clear D. This CDR3 has 14 residues. Looked up from germline, CDR1 is MNHNY and CDR2 is SVGAGI (reference sequence). Deletions cut 4 bases from V and 1 base from J, with 7 bases between. The CDR3 bases are TGTGCCAGCAGTTTGGTAGAGAACACCGGGGAGCTGTTTTTT. It translates to CASSLVENTGELFF.

The chain couples TRBV4-1 to TRBJ1-3; perhaps TRBD1 as D (6 bases). V was pared by 2 bases and J by 7 bases, with 15 bases between. CDR1 MGHRA and CDR2 YSYEKL come from the germline V gene. This CDR3 comprises 15 residues. The CDR3 coding sequence is TGCGCCAGCAGCCAATTCGCGACAGGTTTGAACACCATATATTTT. Translating it yields CASSQFATGLNTIYF.

The chain couples TRBV15 to TRBJ1-3, with D uncertain. From germline, CDR1 is LNHNV and CDR2 YYDKDF (reference sequence). This CDR3 spans 14 amino acids. Deletions cut 0 bases from V and 6 bases from J, with 9 bases between. CDR3 protein: CATSRDSPINTIYF. The CDR3 DNA sequence: TGTGCCACCAGCAGAGATAGCCCGATAAACACCATATATTTT.

The V and J genes are TRBV5-1 and TRBJ1-1; 7 positions agree with TRBD1. The CDR3 sequence is 15 residues long. Germline assignment: CDR1 SGHRS and CDR2 YFSETQ. After removal of 4 bases from V and 4 bases from J, the junction contained 10 bases not matched to a gene. The CDR3 reads CASSLTGDGFTEAFF. The DNA of the CDR3 is TGCGCCAGCAGCCTCACAGGGGACGGGTTCACTGAAGCTTTCTTT.

The J gene is TRBJ2-3, the V gene TRBV6-5; TRBD1 might be the D (6 bases). This CDR3 has 13 amino acids. Looked up from germline, CDR1 is MNHEY and CDR2 is SVGAGI. Trimming took off 6 bases at V and 1 base at J, with 8 bases between the two ends. The CDR3 nucleotides are TGTGCCAGCAGGGGACACCGCACAGATACGCAGTATTTT. This encodes CASRGHRTDTQYF.

This clone was recorded once. The chain has TRBV25-1 and TRBJ1-5; possibly TRBD1 for D (5 bases). V was trimmed by 5 bases and J by 9 bases, leaving 11 bases between them. The germline CDR1 and CDR2 sequences are MGHDK and SYGVNS. The length of the CDR3 is 12 residues. CDR3 in amino acids: CASSPMGGPQHF. CDR3 DNA sequence: TGTGCCAGCAGTCCGATGGGGGGGCCCCAGCATTTT.

The chain is built from TRBV4-1 and TRBJ1-1; 8 nucleotides agree with TRBD1. CDR3 length: 18 residues. J lost 1 base, V lost 0 bases, and 10 bases had no gene match. Per germline, CDR1 MGHRA and CDR2 YSYEKL. The CDR3: CASSQEGWWDRSNTEAFF. The CDR3 DNA reads TGCGCCAGCAGCCAAGAGGGGTGGTGGGACAGGTCGAACACTGAAGCTTTCTTT.

The chain joins TRBV18 to TRBJ1-2; no clear D gene. The germline gives CDR1 KGHSH, CDR2 LQKENI. Trimming removed 2 bases from V and 9 bases from J, with 13 bases in between. The CDR3 spans 13 residues. The CDR3 here is CASSPSAGPSYTF. The CDR3 DNA reads as TGTGCCAGCTCACCATCGGCAGGTCCAAGCTACACCTTC. Together with reference TRBV18 and TRBJ1-2, the CDR3 gives the full variable domain: NAGVMQNPRHLVRRRGQEARLRCSPMKGHSHVYWYRQLPEEGLKFMVYLQKENIIDESGMPKERFSAEFPKEGPSILRIQQVVRGDSAAYFCASSPSAGPSYTFGSGTRLTVV.

The chain employs TRBV14 and TRBJ2-1; 7 bases are a match to TRBD1. Looked up from germline, CDR1 is SGHDN and CDR2 is FVKESK. The CDR3 is made up of 13 amino acids. V gave up 2 bases and J gave up 13 bases; unmatched junction bases: 8. Written as DNA, the CDR3 is TGTGCCAGCAGCCAACCTGGGACAGATTTACAGTTCTTC. Translation gives CASSQPGTDLQFF.

The chain couples TRBV6-5 to TRBJ2-7; the D gene is possibly TRBD1 (7 bases). Trimming stripped 6 bases from V and 2 bases from J, with 14 bases between. The length of the CDR3 is 14 residues. The V gene's germline CDR1 is MNHEY and CDR2 SVGAGI. The CDR3 nucleotides are TGTGCCAGCAGCGGGGGACAGCAGCCCTACGAGCAGTACTTC. The encoded protein is CASSGGQQPYEQYF.

The V call is TRBV12-5, the J call TRBJ2-1; D is unresolved. Germline values: CDR1 LGHNT, CDR2 FRNRAP. The CDR3 extends over 12 amino acids. Trimming removed 1 base from V and 9 bases from J, with 7 bases in between. CDR3 sequence reads: CASGLGPGEQFF. CDR3 nucleotide sequence: TGTGCTAGTGGTTTGGGACCGGGTGAGCAGTTCTTC. Together with reference TRBV12-5 and TRBJ2-1, the CDR3 gives the full variable domain: DARVTQTPRHKVTEMGQEVTMRCQPILGHNTVFWYRQTMMQGLELLAYFRNRAPLDDSGMPKDRFSAEMPDATLATLKIQPSEPRDSAVYFCASGLGPGEQFFGPGTRLTVL.